This T cell receptor beta chain derives from a study of spatial heterogeneity in lung cancer. Trimming took off 7 bases at V and 6 bases at J, with 21 bases between the two ends. The germline V gene encodes CDR1 WSHSY and CDR2 SAAADI. The CDR3 has 16 residues. This clonotype showed up many times. A single base separates this from a much larger clone, so it may be a read error. The time point denotes: sample taken at primary tumor resection. Without sorting, whole RNA was sequenced from tumor, nontumor lung or frozen PBMC. TCRdb reprocessed the 5' RACE reads with MiXCR, giving one entry per CDR3 protein. The table lists fewer than 25,000 distinct CDR3 sequences, approximately 3% of them singletons.

The sequenced sample was PBMCs, obtained at surgery. This sequence joins TRBV10-2 and TRBJ2-2; D may match TRBD1 or TRBD2 (5 bases each). The sequence was collected from a female donor with early-stage non-small cell lung cancer. This CDR3 is CASIVNRGPGAGELFF. The DNA for the CDR3 is TGCGCCAGCATTGTTAATAGGGGACCGGGCGCCGGGGAGCTGTTTTTT.